This TCR beta chain was profiled in a study of OX40 agonist ivuxolimab in advanced cancers. Study results and limitations: The average count of expanded clones was higher among CD8+ T cells than among CD4+.

The repertoire was sequenced with immunoSEQ multiplex PCR; TCRdb's copy has only in-frame clones and lacks some. The data show around 93,000 clones, about 83% seen once. As to this clone: What it recognizes is unknown.

After removal of 4 bases from V and 10 bases from J, the junction contained 16 bases not matched to a gene. This CDR3 contains 17 residues. The germline V gene has CDR1 SGDLS and CDR2 YYNGEE. The clonotype was recovered from an adult with an advanced solid tumor such as melanoma, head and neck, liver or kidney cancer. Sequenced material: CD4+ or CD8+ T cells sorted from blood, taken in a trial of the OX40 agonist ivuxolimab. This sequence joins TRBV9 and TRBJ1-6; 8 positions match TRBD1. CDR3 residues: CASSPTGTGGGYSPLHF. CDR3 DNA: TGTGCCAGCAGCCCCACCGGGACAGGAGGAGGCTACTCACCCCTCCACTTT.